This TCR beta chain was sequenced during a study of blood T cell repertoires in COVID-19. Study background: Acute and convalescent COVID-19 samples came from the United States, Italy and Spain. Sources were T cells, B-cell-depleted T cells, or PBMCs; the material itself was cDNA or gDNA.

How the authors handled the data: Reference gene primer amplification in the assay estimated nucleated cell counts. Produced via immunoSEQ multiplex PCR; TCRdb's table is partial and in-frame only. V, J and clone size reflect that table, while D and trimming were determined from the DNA. The repertoire holds some 72,000 clones, with 70% to 90% as singletons. CDR3 size: 14 residues. Between the trimmed V and J ends, which lost 4 bases and 6 bases, there was a span of 16 bases. The germline gives CDR1 KGHSH, CDR2 LQKENI. Specimen: peripheral blood. This receptor was taken from a man over 45 with active COVID-19. The V and J genes are TRBV18 and TRBJ2-7; D remains unclear. In DNA form, the CDR3 reads TGTGCCAGCTCACAATCGGAGACCAGTGGCGAGCAGTACTTC. It codes for CASSQSETSGEQYF.